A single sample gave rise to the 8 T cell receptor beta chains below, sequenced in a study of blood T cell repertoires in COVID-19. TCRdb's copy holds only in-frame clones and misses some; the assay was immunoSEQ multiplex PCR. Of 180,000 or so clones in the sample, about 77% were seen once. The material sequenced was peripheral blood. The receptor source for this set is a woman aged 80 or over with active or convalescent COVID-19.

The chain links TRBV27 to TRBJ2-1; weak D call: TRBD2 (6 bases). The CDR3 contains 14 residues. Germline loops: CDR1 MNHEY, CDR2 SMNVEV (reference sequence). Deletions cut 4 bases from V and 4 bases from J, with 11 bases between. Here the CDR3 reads CASSWGTLYNEQFF. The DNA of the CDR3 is TGTGCCAGCAGTTGGGGGACTCTATACAATGAGCAGTTCTTC.

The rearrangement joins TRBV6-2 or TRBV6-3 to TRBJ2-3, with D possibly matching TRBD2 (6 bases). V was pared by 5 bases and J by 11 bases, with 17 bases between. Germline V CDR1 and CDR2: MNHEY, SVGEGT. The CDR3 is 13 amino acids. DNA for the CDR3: TGTGCCAGCAGTATGGGACTGGAAGTGGTGCAGTATTTT. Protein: CASSMGLEVVQYF.

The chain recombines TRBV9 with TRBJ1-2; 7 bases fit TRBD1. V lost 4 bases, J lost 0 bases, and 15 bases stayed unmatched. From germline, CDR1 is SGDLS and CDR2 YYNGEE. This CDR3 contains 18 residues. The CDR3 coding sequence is TGTGCCAGCAGCATTCGGGACAGTTGGCCATCAGCTAACTATGGCTACACCTTC. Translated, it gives CASSIRDSWPSANYGYTF.

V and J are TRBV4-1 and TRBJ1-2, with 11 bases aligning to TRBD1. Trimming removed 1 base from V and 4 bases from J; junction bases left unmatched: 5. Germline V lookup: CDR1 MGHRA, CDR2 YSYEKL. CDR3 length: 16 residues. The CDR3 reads CASSQGAGTGGYGYTF. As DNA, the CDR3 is TGCGCCAGCAGCCAAGGCGCCGGGACAGGGGGCTATGGCTACACCTTC.

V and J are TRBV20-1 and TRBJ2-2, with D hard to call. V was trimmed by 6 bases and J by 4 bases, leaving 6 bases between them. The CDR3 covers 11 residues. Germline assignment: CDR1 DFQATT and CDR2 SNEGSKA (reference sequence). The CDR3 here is CSAGATGELFF. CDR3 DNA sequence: TGCAGTGCCGGAGCCACCGGGGAGCTGTTTTTT.

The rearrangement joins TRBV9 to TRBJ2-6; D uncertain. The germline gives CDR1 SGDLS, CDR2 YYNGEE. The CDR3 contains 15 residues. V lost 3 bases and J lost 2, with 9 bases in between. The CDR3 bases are TGTGCCAGCAGCGAGCCCCCCCCTGGGGCCAACGTCCTGACTTTC. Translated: CASSEPPPGANVLTF. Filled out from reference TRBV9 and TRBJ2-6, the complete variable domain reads DSGVTQTPKHLITATGQRVTLRCSPRSGDLSVYWYQQSLDQGLQFLIQYYNGEERAKGNILERFSAQQFPDLHSELNLSSLELGDSALYFCASSEPPPGANVLTFGAGSRLTVL.

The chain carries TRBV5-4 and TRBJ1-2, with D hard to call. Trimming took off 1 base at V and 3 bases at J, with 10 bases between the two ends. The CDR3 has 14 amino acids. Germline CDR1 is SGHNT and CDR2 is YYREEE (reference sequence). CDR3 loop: CASSLQTVDYGYTF. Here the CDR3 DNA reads TGTGCCAGCAGCTTGCAGACTGTGGACTATGGCTACACCTTC.

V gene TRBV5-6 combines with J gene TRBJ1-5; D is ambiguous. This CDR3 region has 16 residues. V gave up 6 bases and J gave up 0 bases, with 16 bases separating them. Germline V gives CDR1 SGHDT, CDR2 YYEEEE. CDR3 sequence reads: CASNGGGPNSNQPQHF. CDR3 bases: TGTGCCAGCAATGGTGGAGGGCCAAATAGCAATCAGCCCCAGCATTTT.